This T cell receptor beta chain was identified in a study of T cells expressing NK-cell markers. Per germline, CDR1 SGDLS and CDR2 YYNGEE. This CDR3 comprises 17 residues. TCRdb reprocessed the 5' RACE reads and keeps a single row for each CDR3 protein, giving no DNA. The sample is made up of more than 400,000 distinct CDR3 sequences, and the top ten hold 7.3% of it. Sequencing was done on a sample of blood T cells: a sorted CD56 or NKG2C T cell subset, CD4+ or CD8+ T cells, or bulk PBMC T cells (not recorded which). The source of this sequence is a woman between 18 and 69 years old in good health. The chain couples TRBV9 to TRBJ1-2; TCRdb selects TRBD1, and the lack of DNA leaves this call unchecked. The CDR3 spells CASSARLTGTGVYGYTF.